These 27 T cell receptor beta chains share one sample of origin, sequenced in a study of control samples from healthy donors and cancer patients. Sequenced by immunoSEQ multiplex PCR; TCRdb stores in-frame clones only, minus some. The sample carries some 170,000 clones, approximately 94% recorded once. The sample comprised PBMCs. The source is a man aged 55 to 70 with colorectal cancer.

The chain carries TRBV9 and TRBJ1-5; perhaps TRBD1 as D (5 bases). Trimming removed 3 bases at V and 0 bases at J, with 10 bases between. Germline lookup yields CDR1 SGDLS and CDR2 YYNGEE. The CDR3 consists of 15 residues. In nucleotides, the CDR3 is TGTGCCAGCAGCGAAAGAGGGGATAGCAATCAGCCCCAGCATTTT. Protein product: CASSERGDSNQPQHF. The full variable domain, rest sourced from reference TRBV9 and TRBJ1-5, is DSGVTQTPKHLITATGQRVTLRCSPRSGDLSVYWYQQSLDQGLQFLIQYYNGEERAKGNILERFSAQQFPDLHSELNLSSLELGDSALYFCASSERGDSNQPQHFGDGTRLSIL.

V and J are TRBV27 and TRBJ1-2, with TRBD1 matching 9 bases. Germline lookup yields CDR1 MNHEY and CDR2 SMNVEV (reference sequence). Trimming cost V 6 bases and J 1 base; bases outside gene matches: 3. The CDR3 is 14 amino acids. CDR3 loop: CASRLTGGNYGYTF. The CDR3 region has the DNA TGTGCCAGCAGATTGACAGGGGGTAACTATGGCTACACCTTC.

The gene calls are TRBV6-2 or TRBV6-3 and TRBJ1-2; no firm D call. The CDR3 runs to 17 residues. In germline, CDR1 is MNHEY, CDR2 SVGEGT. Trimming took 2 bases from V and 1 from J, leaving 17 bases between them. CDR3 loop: CASSYPSGRIINYGYTF. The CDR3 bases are TGTGCCAGCAGTTACCCGTCCGGACGGATTATTAACTATGGCTACACCTTC.

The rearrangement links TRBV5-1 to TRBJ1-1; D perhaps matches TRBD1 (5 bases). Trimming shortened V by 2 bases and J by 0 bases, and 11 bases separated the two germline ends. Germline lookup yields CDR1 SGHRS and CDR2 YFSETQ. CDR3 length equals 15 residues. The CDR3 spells CASSLRQDMNTEAFF. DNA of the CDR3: TGCGCCAGCAGCTTAAGGCAGGACATGAACACTGAAGCTTTCTTT.

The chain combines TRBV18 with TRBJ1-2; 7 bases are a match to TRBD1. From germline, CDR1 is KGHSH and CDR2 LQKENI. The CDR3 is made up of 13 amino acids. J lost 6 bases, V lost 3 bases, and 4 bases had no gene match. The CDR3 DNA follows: TGTGCCAGCTCACCGTATACAGGGGATGGCTACACCTTC. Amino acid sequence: CASSPYTGDGYTF.

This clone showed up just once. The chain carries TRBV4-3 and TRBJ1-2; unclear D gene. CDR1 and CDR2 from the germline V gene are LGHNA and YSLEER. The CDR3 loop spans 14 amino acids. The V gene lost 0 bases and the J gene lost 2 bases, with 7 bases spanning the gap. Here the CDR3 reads CASSQDSGNYGYTF. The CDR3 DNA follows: TGCGCCAGCAGCCAAGATTCCGGGAACTATGGCTACACCTTC.

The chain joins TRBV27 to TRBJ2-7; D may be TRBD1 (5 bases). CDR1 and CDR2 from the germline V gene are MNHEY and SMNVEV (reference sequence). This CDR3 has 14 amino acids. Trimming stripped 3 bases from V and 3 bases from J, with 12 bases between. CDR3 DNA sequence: TGTGCCAGCAGTTTTGGGCAGGGATACTACGAGCAGTACTTC. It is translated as CASSFGQGYYEQYF.

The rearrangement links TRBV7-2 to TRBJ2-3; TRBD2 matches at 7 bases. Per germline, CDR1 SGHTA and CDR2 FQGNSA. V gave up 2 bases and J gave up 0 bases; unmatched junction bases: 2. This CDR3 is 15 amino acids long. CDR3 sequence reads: CASSLWRGSTDTQYF. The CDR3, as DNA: TGTGCCAGCAGCTTATGGCGGGGGAGCACAGATACGCAGTATTTT.

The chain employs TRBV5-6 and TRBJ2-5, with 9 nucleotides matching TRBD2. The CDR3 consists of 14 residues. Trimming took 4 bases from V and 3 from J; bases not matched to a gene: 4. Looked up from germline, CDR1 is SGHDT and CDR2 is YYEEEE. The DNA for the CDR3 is TGTGCCAGCAGCCCCCAGCGGGGGGAAGAGACCCAGTACTTC. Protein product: CASSPQRGEETQYF.

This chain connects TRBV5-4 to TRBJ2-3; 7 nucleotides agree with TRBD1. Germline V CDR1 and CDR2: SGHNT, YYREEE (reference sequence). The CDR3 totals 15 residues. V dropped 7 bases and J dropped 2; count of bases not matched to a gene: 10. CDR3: CASRQGSPFTDTQYF. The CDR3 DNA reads TGTGCCAGCCGACAGGGTTCCCCCTTCACAGATACGCAGTATTTT.

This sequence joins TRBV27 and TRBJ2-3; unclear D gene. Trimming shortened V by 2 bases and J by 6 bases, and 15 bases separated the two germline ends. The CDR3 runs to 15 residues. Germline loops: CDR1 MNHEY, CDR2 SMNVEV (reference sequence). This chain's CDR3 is CASSLTDRNGDTQYF. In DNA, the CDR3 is TGTGCCAGCAGTTTAACCGACCGCAATGGGGATACGCAGTATTTT.

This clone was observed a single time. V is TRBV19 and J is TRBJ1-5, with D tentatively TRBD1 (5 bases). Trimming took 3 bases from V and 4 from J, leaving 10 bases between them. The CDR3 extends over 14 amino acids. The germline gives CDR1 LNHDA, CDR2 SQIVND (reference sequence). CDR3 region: CASSIPGKNQPQHF. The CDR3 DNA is TGTGCCAGTAGTATCCCAGGGAAGAATCAGCCCCAGCATTTT.

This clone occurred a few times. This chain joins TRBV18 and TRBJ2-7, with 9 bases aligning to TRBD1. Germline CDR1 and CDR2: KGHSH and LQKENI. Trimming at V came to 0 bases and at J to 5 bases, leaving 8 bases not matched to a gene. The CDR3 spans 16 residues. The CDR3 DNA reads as TGTGCCAGCTCACCACCGTTGGGACAGGGTCGCGACGAGCAGTACTTC. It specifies CASSPPLGQGRDEQYF.

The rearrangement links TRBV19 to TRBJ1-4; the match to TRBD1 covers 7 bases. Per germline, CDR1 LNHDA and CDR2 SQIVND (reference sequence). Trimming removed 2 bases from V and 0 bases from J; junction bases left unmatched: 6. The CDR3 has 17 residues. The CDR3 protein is CASSIMDRIATNEKLFF. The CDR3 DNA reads TGTGCCAGTAGTATAATGGACAGGATCGCAACTAATGAAAAACTGTTTTTT. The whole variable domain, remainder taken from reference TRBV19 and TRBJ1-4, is DGGITQSPKYLFRKEGQNVTLSCEQNLNHDAMYWYRQDPGQGLRLIYYSQIVNDFQKGDIAEGYSVSREKKESFPLTVTSAQKNPTAFYLCASSIMDRIATNEKLFFGSGTQLSVL.

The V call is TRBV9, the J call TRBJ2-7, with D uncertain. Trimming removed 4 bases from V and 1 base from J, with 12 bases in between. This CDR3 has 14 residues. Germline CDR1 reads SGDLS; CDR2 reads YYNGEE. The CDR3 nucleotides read TGTGCCAGCAGCCCCACTGGGTCATCCTACGAGCAGTACTTC. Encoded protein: CASSPTGSSYEQYF.

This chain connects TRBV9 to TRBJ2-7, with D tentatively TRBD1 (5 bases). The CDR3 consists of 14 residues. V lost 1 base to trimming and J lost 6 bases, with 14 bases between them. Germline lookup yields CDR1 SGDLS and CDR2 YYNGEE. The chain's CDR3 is CASSVRGSDAEQYF. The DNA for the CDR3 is TGTGCCAGCAGCGTAAGGGGAAGTGATGCCGAGCAGTACTTC.

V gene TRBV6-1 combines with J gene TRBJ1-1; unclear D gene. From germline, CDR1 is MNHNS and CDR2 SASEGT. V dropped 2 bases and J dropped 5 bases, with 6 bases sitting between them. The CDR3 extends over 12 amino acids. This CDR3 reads CASSEYGTEAFF. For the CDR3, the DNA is TGTGCCAGCAGTGAATATGGAACTGAAGCTTTCTTT.

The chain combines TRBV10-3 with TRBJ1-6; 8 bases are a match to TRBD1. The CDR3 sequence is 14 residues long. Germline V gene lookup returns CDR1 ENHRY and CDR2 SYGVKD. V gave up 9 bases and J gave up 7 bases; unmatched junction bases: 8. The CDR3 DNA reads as TGTGCCATAAAGCCCCAGGGGGCCAATTCACCCCTCCACTTT. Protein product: CAIKPQGANSPLHF.

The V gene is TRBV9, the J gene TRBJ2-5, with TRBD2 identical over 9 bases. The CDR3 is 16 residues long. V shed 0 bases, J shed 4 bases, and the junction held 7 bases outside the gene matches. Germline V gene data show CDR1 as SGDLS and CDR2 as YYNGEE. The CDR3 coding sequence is TGTGCCAGCAGCGTAGGGGCGGGGGGGCCCGGAGAGACCCAGTACTTC. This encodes CASSVGAGGPGETQYF.

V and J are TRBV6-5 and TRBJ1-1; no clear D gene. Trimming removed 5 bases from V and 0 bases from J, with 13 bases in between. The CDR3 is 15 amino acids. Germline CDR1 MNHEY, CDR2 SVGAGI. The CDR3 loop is CASSQLSRMNTEAFF. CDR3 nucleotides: TGTGCCAGCAGTCAACTCAGTCGTATGAACACTGAAGCTTTCTTT.

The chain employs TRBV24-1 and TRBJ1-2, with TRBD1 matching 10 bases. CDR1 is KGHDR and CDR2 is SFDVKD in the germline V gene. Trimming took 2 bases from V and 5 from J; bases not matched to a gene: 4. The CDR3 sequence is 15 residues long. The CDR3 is CATSDSRTGGYGYTF. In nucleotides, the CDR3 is TGTGCCACCAGTGATTCGCGGACAGGGGGGTATGGCTACACCTTC.

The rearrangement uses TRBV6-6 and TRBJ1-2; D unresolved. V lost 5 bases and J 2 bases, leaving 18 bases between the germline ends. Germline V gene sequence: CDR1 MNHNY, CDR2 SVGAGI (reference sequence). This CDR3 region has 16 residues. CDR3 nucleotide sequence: TGTGCCAGCAGTCGACCGTCGGCGTTTGGGAACTATGGCTACACCTTC. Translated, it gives CASSRPSAFGNYGYTF.

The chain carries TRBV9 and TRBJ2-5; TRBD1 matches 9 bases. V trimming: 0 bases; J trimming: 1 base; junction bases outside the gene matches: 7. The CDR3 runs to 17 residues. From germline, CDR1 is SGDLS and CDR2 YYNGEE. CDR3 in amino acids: CASSVGATGGFQETQYF. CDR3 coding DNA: TGTGCCAGCAGCGTAGGGGCCACAGGGGGCTTCCAAGAGACCCAGTACTTC.

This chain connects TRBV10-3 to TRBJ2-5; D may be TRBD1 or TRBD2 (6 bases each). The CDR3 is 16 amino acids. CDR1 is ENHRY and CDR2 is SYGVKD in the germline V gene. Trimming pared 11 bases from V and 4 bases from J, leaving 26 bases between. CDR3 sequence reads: CASTRGRGESLETQYF. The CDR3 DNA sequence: TGTGCCTCCACCCGGGGGCGCGGTGAATCGTTAGAGACCCAGTACTTC.

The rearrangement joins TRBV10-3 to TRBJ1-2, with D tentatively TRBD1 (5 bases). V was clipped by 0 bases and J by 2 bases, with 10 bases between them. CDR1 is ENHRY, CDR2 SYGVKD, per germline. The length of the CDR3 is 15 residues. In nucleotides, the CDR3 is TGTGCCATCAGTGAGTCGACAGCCCTAAACTATGGCTACACCTTC. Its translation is CAISESTALNYGYTF.

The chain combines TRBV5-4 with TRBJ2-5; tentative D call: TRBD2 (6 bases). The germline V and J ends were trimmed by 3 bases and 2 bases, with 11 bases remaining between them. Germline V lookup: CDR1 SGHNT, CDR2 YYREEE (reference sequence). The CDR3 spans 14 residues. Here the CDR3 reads CASSSGTSQETQYF. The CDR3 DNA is TGTGCCAGCAGCTCCGGGACTTCTCAAGAGACCCAGTACTTC. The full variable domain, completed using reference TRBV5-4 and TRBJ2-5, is ETGVTQSPTHLIKTRGQQVTLRCSSQSGHNTVSWYQQALGQGPQFIFQYYREEENGRGNFPPRFSGLQFPNYSSELNVNALELDDSALYLCASSSGTSQETQYFGPGTRLLVL.

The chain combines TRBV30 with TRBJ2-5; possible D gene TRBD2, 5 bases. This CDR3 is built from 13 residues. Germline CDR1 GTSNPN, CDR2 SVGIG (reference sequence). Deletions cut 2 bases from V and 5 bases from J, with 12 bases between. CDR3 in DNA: TGTGCCTGGAGTCCGGGGTATCCGGAGACCCAGTACTTC. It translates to CAWSPGYPETQYF.